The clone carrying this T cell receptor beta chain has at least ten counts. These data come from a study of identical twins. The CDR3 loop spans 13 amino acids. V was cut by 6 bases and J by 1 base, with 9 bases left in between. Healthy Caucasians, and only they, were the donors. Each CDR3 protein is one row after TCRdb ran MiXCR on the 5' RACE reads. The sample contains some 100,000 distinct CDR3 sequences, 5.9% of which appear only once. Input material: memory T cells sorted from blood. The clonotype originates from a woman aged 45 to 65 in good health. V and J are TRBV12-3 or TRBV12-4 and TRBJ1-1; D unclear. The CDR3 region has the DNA TGTGCCAGCAGCCCTATCACGAACACTGAAGCTTTCTTT. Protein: CASSPITNTEAFF.